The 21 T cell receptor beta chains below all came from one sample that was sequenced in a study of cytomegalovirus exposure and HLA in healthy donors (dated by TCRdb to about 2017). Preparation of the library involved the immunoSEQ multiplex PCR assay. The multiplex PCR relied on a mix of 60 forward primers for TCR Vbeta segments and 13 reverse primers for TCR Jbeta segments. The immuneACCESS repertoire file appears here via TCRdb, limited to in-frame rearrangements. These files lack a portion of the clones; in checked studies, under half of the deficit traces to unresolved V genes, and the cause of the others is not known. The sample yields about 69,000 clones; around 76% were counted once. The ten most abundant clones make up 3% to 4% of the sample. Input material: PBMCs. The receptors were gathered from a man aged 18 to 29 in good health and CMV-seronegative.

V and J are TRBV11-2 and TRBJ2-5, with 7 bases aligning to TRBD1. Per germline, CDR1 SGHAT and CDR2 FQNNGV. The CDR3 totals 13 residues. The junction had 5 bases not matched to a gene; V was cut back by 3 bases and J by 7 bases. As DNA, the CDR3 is TGTGCCAGCAGCTTGGGCCAGGGGGTGACCCAGTACTTC. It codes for CASSLGQGVTQYF. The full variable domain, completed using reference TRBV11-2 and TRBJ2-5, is EAGVAQSPRYKIIEKRQSVAFWCNPISGHATLYWYQQILGQGPKLLIQFQNNGVVDDSQLPKDRFSAERLKGVDSTLKIQPAKLEDSAVYLCASSLGQGVTQYFGPGTRLLVL.

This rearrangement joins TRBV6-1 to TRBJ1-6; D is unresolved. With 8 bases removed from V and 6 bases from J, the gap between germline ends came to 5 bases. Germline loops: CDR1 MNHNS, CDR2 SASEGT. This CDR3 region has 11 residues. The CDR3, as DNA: TGTGCCAGCGGAGGTAATTCACCCCTCCACTTT. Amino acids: CASGGNSPLHF.

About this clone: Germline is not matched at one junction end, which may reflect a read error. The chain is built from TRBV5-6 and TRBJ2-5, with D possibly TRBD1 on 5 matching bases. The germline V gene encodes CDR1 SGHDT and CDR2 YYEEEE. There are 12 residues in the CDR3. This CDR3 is CASSFSRARPDF. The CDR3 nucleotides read TGTGCCAGCAGCTTTAGCAGGGCCCGTCCCGACTTC.

This chain's CDR3 is CASSEQRSALVGGYTF. CDR3 coding DNA: TGTGCCAGCAGTGAGCAGCGGAGCGCCCTGGTTGGCGGCTACACCTTC. The chain combines TRBV2 with TRBJ1-2; D remains unclear. The length of the CDR3 is 16 residues. V lost 3 bases and J lost 8, with 22 bases in between. The V gene's germline CDR1 is SNHLY and CDR2 FYNNEI.

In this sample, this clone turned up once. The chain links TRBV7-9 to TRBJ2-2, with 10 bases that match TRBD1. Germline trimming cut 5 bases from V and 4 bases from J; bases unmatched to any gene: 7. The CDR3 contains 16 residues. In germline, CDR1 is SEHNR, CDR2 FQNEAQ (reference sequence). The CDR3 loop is CASSERQGASTGELFF. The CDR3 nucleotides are TGTGCCAGCAGCGAGCGACAGGGGGCGAGCACCGGGGAGCTGTTTTTT.

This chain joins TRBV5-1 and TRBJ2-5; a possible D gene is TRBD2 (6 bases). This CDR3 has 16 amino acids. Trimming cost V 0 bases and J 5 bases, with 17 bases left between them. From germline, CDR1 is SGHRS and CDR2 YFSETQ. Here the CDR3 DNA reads TGCGCCAGCAGCTTGGGCGGGATGCATCTAAGGGAGACCCAGTACTTC. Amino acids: CASSLGGMHLRETQYF. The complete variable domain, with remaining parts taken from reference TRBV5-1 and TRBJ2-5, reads KAGVTQTPRYLIKTRGQQVTLSCSPISGHRSVSWYQQTPGQGLQFLFEYFSETQRNKGNFPGRFSGRQFSNSRSEMNVSTLELGDSALYLCASSLGGMHLRETQYFGPGTRLLVL.

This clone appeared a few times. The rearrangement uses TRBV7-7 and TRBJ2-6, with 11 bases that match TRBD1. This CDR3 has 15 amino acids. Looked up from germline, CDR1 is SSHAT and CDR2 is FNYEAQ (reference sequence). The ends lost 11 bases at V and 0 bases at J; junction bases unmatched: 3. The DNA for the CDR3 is TGTGCCGTTGGGACAGGGGGCTCTGGGGCCAACGTCCTGACTTTC. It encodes CAVGTGGSGANVLTF.

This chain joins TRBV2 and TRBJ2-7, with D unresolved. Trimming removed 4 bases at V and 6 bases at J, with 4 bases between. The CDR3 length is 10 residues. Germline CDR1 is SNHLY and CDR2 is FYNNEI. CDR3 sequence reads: CASSVLEQYF. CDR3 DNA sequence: TGTGCCAGCAGTGTCCTCGAGCAGTACTTC. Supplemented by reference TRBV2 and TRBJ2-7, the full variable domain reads EPEVTQTPSHQVTQMGQEVILRCVPISNHLYFYWYRQILGQKVEFLVSFYNNEISEKSEIFDDQFSVERPDGSNFTLKIRSTKLEDSAMYFCASSVLEQYFGPGTRLTVT.

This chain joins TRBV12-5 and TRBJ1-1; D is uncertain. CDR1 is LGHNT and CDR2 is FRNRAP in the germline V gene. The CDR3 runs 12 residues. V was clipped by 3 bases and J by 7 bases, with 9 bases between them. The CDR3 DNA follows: TGTGCTAGTGGTTTCTTCGGAGGTGAAGCTTTCTTT. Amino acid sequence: CASGFFGGEAFF.

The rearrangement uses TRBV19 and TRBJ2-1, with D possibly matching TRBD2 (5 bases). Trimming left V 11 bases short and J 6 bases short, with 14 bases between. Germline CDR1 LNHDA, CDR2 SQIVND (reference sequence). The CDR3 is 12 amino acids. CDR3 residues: CAARGDSNEQFF. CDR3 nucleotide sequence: TGTGCCGCCCGGGGAGATAGCAATGAGCAGTTCTTC.

CDR3 sequence: CATSRYGLAGGLNTNTGELFF. The CDR3 DNA follows: TGTGCCACCAGCAGATACGGACTAGCGGGGGGCCTTAATACGAACACCGGGGAGCTGTTTTTT. The V call is TRBV15, the J call TRBJ2-2, with 14 bases that match TRBD2. With V trimmed by 2 bases and J by 0 bases, 11 bases remained unmatched. Germline CDR1 LNHNV, CDR2 YYDKDF (reference sequence). This CDR3 comprises 21 residues. The full variable domain, in which reference TRBV15 and TRBJ2-2 provide the parts outside the CDR3, is DAMVIQNPRYQVTQFGKPVTLSCSQTLNHNVMYWYQQKSSQAPKLLFHYYDKDFNNEADTPDNFQSRRPNTSFCFLDIRSPGLGDTAMYLCATSRYGLAGGLNTNTGELFFGEGSRLTVL.

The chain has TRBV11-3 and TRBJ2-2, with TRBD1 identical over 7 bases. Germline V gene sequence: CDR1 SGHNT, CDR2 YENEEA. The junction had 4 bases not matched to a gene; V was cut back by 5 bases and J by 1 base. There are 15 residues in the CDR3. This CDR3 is CASSARTGNTGELFF. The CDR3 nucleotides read TGTGCCAGCAGCGCCAGGACAGGGAACACCGGGGAGCTGTTTTTT.

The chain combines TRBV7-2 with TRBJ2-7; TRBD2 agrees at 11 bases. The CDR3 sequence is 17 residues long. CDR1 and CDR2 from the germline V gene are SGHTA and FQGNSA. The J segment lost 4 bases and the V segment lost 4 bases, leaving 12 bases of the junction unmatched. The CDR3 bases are TGTGCCAGCAGCTCCCGTCATTGGCTAGCGGGGGGATACGAGCAGTACTTC. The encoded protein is CASSSRHWLAGGYEQYF.

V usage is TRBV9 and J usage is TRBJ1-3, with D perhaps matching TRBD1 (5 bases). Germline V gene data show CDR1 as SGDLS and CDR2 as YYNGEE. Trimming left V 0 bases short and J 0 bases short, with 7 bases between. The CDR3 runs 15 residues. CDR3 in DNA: TGTGCCAGCAGCGTAGGGGGGGACTCTGGAAACACCATATATTTT. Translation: CASSVGGDSGNTIYF.

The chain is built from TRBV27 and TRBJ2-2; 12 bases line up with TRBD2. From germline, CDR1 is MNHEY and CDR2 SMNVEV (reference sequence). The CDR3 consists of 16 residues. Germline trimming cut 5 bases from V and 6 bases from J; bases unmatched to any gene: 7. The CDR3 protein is CASSTRTSGIPGELFF. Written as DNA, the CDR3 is TGTGCCAGCAGTACCCGGACTAGCGGGATCCCCGGGGAGCTGTTTTTT.

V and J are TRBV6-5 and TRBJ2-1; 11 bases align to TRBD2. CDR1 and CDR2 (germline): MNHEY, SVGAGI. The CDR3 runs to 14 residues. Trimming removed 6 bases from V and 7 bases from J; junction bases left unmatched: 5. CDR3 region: CASRPSGGKNEQFF. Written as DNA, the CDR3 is TGTGCCAGCAGGCCTAGCGGGGGGAAGAATGAGCAGTTCTTC.

The DNA of the CDR3 is TGTGCCAGCAGCTTCAGGGCGGGGGGCACCGGGGAGCTGTTTTTT. Translated, it gives CASSFRAGGTGELFF. The rearrangement joins TRBV11-3 to TRBJ2-2; 8 nucleotides match TRBD2. Trimming took 3 bases from V and 4 from J; bases not matched to a gene: 4. The germline CDR1 and CDR2 sequences are SGHNT and YENEEA. The CDR3 runs 15 residues.

The DNA for the CDR3 is TGTGCCAGCAGGACCCAGGGTCAGGATGGCTACACCTTC. Its protein product is CASRTQGQDGYTF. V usage is TRBV5-4 and J usage is TRBJ1-2; possibly TRBD1 for D (5 bases). The CDR3 runs to 13 residues. The germline V gene has CDR1 SGHNT and CDR2 YYREEE (reference sequence). V was pared by 5 bases and J by 6 bases, with 14 bases between.

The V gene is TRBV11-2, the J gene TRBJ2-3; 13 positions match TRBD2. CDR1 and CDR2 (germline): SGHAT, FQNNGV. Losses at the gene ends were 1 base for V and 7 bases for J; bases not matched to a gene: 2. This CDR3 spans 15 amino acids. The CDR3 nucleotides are TGTGCCAGCAGCTTAGGGACTAGCGGGGGAAATACGCAGTATTTT. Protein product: CASSLGTSGGNTQYF.

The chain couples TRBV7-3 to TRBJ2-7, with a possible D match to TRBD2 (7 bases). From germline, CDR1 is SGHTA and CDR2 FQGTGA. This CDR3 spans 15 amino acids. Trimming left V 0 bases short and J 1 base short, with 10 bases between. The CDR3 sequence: CASSLTGGPSYEQYF. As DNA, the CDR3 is TGTGCCAGCAGCTTAACGGGGGGGCCTTCCTACGAGCAGTACTTC.

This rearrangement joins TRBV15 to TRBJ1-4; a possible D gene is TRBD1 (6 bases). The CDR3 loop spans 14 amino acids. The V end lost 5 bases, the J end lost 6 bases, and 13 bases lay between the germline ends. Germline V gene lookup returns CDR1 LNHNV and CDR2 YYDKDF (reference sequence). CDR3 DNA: TGTGCCACCAGCCGAAGGGGGTCGGATGAAAAACTGTTTTTT. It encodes CATSRRGSDEKLFF.